Sequencing of this T cell receptor (beta chain) was carried out in a study of vaccination effects on CD4 cells after COVID-19. Broader study findings: Pronounced clonal contraction occurred in clones induced by infection and by vaccine late after vaccination.

About this clone itself: Its antigen is unknown.

ViraFEST used viral peptide pools to expand antigen-specific CD4+ T cells before sequencing. Isolating CD4+ T cells followed approximately 9 days of culture. None of the vaccinated had previously contracted SARS-CoV-2, and their nucleocapsid antibodies tested negative. Germline V gene data show CDR1 as SNHLY and CDR2 as FYNNEI. The V and J ends lost 7 bases and 0 bases respectively, with 9 bases between them. The CDR3 is made up of 13 amino acids. Assay: immunoSEQ multiplex PCR; the TCRdb copy retains only in-frame clones and omits some. Among roughly 50,000 clones listed, approximately 75% were seen once.

Sequenced material: CD4+ T cells from PBMCs cultured with HCoV-OC43 spike peptides, taken before COVID-19 vaccination. Subset given: HCoV-OC43 spike overlapping peptide pool stimulation. The sequence derives from a human donor who received a COVID-19 vaccine. This chain uses TRBV2 with TRBJ1-1; no clear D. DNA for the CDR3: TGTGCCAGCACGGACGGAATGAACACTGAAGCTTTCTTT. It encodes CASTDGMNTEAFF.